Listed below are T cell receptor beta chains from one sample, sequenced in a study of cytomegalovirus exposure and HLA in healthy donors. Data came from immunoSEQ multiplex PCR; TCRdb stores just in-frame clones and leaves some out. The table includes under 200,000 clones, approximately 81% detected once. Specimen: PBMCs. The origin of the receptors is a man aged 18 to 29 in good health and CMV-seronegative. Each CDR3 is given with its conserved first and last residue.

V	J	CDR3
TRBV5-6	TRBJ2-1	CASSLRLAAGDEQFF
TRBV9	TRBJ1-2	CASSVGSYGYTF
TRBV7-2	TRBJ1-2	CASSTESVFTF
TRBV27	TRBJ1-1	CASSLEGSNTEAFF
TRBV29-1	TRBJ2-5	CSVEAHGETQYF
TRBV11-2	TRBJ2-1	CASSLGDSGNYNEQFF
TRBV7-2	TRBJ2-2	CASRVGGLANTGELFF
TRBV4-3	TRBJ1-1	CASSQDTRHGGHNTEAFF
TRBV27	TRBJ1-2	CASSLDGRGSGYTF
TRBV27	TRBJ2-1	CASSSTGGTVAYNEQFF
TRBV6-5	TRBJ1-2	CASRSTGGWYGYTF
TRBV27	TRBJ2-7	CAGHRGRECEQYF
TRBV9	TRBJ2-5	CASSVNLAGGSQETQYF
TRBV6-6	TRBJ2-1	CASTQAGGDNEQFF
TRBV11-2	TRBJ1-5	CASSLHAVRGPSNQPQHF
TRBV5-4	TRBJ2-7	CASSRGTLSSYEQYF
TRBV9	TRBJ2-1	CASSITGTSGLNEQFF
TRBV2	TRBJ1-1	CAETGDMSTEAFF
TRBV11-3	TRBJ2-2	CASSSSNWGGAGELFF
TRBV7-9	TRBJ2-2	CASDTTPGELFF
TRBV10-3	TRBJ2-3	CAISPSTRGLSDTQYF
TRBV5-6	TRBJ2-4	CASSSGNIQYF
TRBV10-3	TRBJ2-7	CAIKREVSYEQYF
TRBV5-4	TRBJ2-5	CASSQDREQETQYF
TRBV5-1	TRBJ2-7	CASSLGTSGSLSYEQYF
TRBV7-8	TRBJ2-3	CASSQRTGLRDTQYF
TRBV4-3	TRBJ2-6	CASSQQGASGANVLTF
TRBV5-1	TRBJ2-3	CASSLADSSTDTQYF
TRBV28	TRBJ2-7	CASSLLAEGYF
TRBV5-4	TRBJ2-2	CASSRPGTESGELFF
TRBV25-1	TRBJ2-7	CASSEYGTGNEQYF
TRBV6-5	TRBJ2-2	CASSYSSESTGELFF
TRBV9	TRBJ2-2	CASSVGPSGRMMAGELFF
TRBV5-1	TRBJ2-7	CASSLARGEDEQYF
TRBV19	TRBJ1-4	CASSPGATNEKLFF
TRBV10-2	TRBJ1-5	CASSAGTGGPNQPQHF
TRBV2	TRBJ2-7	CASSSGQRYEQYF
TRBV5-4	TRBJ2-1	CASSPGDYNEQFF
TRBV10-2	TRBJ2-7	CASSEGLVQYF
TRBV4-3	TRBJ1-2	CASSQDLGTGKVYGYTF
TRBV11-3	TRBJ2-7	CASSPGSGRAPLEQYF
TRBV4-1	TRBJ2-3	CASSRIPDLGADTQYF
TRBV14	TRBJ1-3	CASSYREPLSGNTIYF
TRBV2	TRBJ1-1	CASRTPRGGLRNTEAFF
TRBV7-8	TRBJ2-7	CASSVTYEQYF
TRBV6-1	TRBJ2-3	CASSEAAGGGRDTQYF
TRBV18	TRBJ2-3	CASSLAGGPGDTQYF
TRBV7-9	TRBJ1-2	CSSSSWTGPRARLYGYTF
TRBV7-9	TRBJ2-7	CASSNTLGYEQYF
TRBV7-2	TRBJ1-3	CASSPFANRGLENTIYF
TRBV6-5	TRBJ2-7	CASSYSNPGQSYEQYF
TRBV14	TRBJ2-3	CASSQRSTSDTQYF
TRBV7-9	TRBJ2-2	CASSLWTSGRLGTGELFF
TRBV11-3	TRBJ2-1	CASSPAGLSNEQFF
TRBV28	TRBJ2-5	CASSFEGGVETQYF